The clone carrying this TCR beta chain was counted a single time. CDR3 size: 13 residues. Per the germline V gene, CDR1 is MNHEY and CDR2 is SVGAGI. V lost 7 bases, J lost 4 bases, and 6 bases stayed unmatched. Methods used by the authors: Amplification of reference gene primers was used by the study to estimate nucleated cell counts. TCRdb's table, derived via immunoSEQ multiplex PCR, lists solely in-frame clones and lacks some. The V and J calls and clone size are taken from that table; D and trimming were inferred from the DNA. Among 200,000 to 250,000 clones listed, about 80% were seen once. This sample stems from a study of blood T cell repertoires in COVID-19. Study-level information: There were acute and convalescent COVID-19 samples, and they came from the United States, Italy and Spain.

The V call is TRBV6-5, the J call TRBJ2-7; 8 positions match TRBD1. This sequence originates from a woman of 80 years or more with active or convalescent COVID-19. The sequenced sample consisted of peripheral blood. In nucleotides, the CDR3 is TGTGCCAGCATCCTGACAGGGGTGTACGAGCAGTACTTC. The encoded protein is CASILTGVYEQYF.